The 13 T cell receptor beta chains given below trace back to one sample, sequenced in a study of spatial heterogeneity in lung cancer. The sample's time point: sample taken at primary tumor resection. Each CDR3 protein is one row after TCRdb ran MiXCR on the 5' RACE reads. The sample lists approximately 92,000 distinct CDR3 sequences, about an eighth occurring once. The material sequenced was PBMCs, taken at surgery. Every receptor here comes from a male donor with early-stage non-small cell lung cancer.

The chain joins TRBV12-3 or TRBV12-4 to TRBJ2-7, with TRBD2 matching 12 bases. The ends lost 5 bases at V and 4 bases at J; junction bases unmatched: 9. The CDR3 sequence is 16 residues long. The chain's CDR3 is CASSPAETSGGYEQYF. The CDR3 nucleotides read TGTGCCAGCAGTCCCGCCGAGACTAGCGGGGGTTACGAGCAGTACTTC.

This clonotype has a handful of counts. The chain carries TRBV28 and TRBJ1-5; D not resolved. Between the trimmed V and J ends, which lost 7 bases and 2 bases, there was a span of 12 bases. Germline V gene lookup returns CDR1 MDHEN and CDR2 SYDVKM. The CDR3 is 14 amino acids. The CDR3 coding sequence is TGTGCCAGCACCCCGGCCGGCGGCAATCAGCCCCAGCATTTT. This gives the protein CASTPAGGNQPQHF.

This clonotype was observed many times. J is TRBJ2-4 and V is TRBV12-3 or TRBV12-4; 9 bases line up with TRBD1. V shed 4 bases, J shed 5 bases, and the junction held 3 bases outside the gene matches. The CDR3 has 14 residues. CDR3 DNA: TGTGCCAGCAGTTGGACAGGGGTCGAAAACATTCAGTACTTC. This sequence encodes CASSWTGVENIQYF.

The chain uses TRBV11-1 and TRBJ1-1, with 7 bases that match TRBD1. The CDR3 has 14 residues. J gave up 4 bases and V 2 bases, and 4 bases lay outside the gene matches. Germline CDR1 and CDR2: SGHAT and FQDESV (reference sequence). In DNA form, the CDR3 reads TGTGCCAGCAGCTTATCTTCAGGGGGCACTGAAGCTTTCTTT. It translates to CASSLSSGGTEAFF.

This chain links TRBV6-5 with TRBJ1-4; D may be TRBD1 (5 bases). CDR1 MNHEY and CDR2 SVGAGI come from the germline V gene. The length of the CDR3 is 14 residues. The V and J ends lost 6 bases and 1 base respectively, with 9 bases between them. CDR3 sequence (DNA): TGTGCCAGCAGGGCGGGGGGAACTAATGAAAAACTGTTTTTT. Its protein product is CASRAGGTNEKLFF.

The V gene is TRBV18, the J gene TRBJ2-5; TRBD1 matches 9 bases. The CDR3 runs to 18 residues. V trimming: 3 bases; J trimming: 2 bases; junction bases outside the gene matches: 13. In germline, CDR1 is KGHSH, CDR2 LQKENI. CDR3 residues: CASSPRLRQGEAQETQYF. The CDR3 DNA reads as TGTGCCAGCTCACCTCGTCTCAGACAGGGGGAGGCTCAAGAGACCCAGTACTTC.

The sample holds one count of this clonotype. The gene calls are TRBV6-1 and TRBJ1-2; D remains ambiguous. The CDR3 totals 13 residues. V lost 1 base to trimming and J lost 8 bases, with 11 bases between them. Germline CDR1 reads MNHNS; CDR2 reads SASEGT. The CDR3 reads CASSEEPRLGYTF. In DNA, the CDR3 is TGTGCCAGCAGTGAAGAGCCCCGACTAGGCTACACCTTC.

This clonotype has just a few counts. The chain recombines TRBV12-3 or TRBV12-4 with TRBJ1-6; D is uncertain. This CDR3 contains 17 residues. V dropped 8 bases and J dropped 4 bases, with 21 bases sitting between them. The CDR3 here is CASGGRNALYYNSPLHF. The DNA for the CDR3 is TGTGCCAGCGGAGGAAGAAATGCCCTCTATTATAATTCACCCCTCCACTTT.

V and J are TRBV24-1 and TRBJ2-5; 7 nucleotides agree with TRBD1. V shed 3 bases, J shed 1 base, and the junction held 4 bases outside the gene matches. The germline V gene encodes CDR1 KGHDR and CDR2 SFDVKD. The CDR3 runs to 15 residues. CDR3 DNA sequence: TGTGCCACCAGTGATCCGGGACAGTTCCAAGAGACCCAGTACTTC. Protein: CATSDPGQFQETQYF.

The gene calls are TRBV20-1 and TRBJ2-3, with no clear D. The CDR3 is 14 residues long. The germline V gene encodes CDR1 DFQATT and CDR2 SNEGSKA (reference sequence). Trimming shortened V by 1 base and J by 1 base, and 9 bases separated the two germline ends. The CDR3 spells CSARAGPGTDTQYF. In DNA, the CDR3 is TGCAGTGCTAGAGCTGGCCCCGGCACAGATACGCAGTATTTT.

In this sample, this clonotype turned up many times. The chain employs TRBV20-1 and TRBJ2-6, with 9 bases lining up with TRBD1. This CDR3 contains 20 residues. The germline CDR1 and CDR2 sequences are DFQATT and SNEGSKA (reference sequence). V lost 0 bases and J lost 3; bases outside the gene matches: 15. The CDR3 spells CSARDPGRDRDLYGANVLTF. The CDR3, as DNA: TGCAGTGCTAGAGATCCAGGCCGGGACAGGGATTTATATGGGGCCAACGTCCTGACTTTC.

This sequence joins TRBV5-1 and TRBJ1-1; D is unclear. CDR1 is SGHRS, CDR2 YFSETQ, per germline. V gave up 1 base and J gave up 4 bases, with 14 bases separating them. There are 15 residues in the CDR3. CDR3 loop: CASSLSAIRGTEAFF. For the CDR3, the DNA is TGCGCCAGCAGCTTGTCAGCTATCCGAGGCACTGAAGCTTTCTTT.

The chain uses TRBV20-1 and TRBJ2-1; either TRBD1 or TRBD2 may supply D (5 bases each). This CDR3 has 14 residues. CDR1 is DFQATT, CDR2 SNEGSKA, per germline (reference sequence). Trimming took 2 bases from V and 0 from J, leaving 8 bases between them. Written as DNA, the CDR3 is TGCAGTGCTAGAAAGGGGAGCTCCTACAATGAGCAGTTCTTC. Encoded protein: CSARKGSSYNEQFF.